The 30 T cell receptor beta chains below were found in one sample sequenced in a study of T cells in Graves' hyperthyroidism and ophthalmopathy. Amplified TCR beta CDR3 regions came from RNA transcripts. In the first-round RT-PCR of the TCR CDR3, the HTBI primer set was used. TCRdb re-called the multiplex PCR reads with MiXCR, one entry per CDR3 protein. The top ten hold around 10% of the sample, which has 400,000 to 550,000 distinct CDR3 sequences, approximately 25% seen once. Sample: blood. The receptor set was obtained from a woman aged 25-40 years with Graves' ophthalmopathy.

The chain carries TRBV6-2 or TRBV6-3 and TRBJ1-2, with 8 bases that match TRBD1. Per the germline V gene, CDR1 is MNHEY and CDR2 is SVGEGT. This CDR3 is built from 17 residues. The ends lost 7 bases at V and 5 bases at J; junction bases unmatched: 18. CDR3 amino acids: CASIGRSGTGLSYGYTF. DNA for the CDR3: TGTGCCAGCATAGGCCGCTCCGGGACAGGCCTTAGTTATGGCTACACCTTC.

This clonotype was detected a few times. CDR3 in amino acids: CASSVTSPTDTQYF. The CDR3, as DNA: TGTGCCAGCAGCGTAACTAGCCCGACAGATACGCAGTATTTT. V usage is TRBV9 and J usage is TRBJ2-3; D possibly corresponds to TRBD2 (6 bases). The germline V gene has CDR1 SGDLS and CDR2 YYNGEE. V was trimmed by 1 base and J by 3 bases, leaving 9 bases between them. The CDR3 spans 14 residues. The full variable domain, its missing parts supplied by reference TRBV9 and TRBJ2-3, is DSGVTQTPKHLITATGQRVTLRCSPRSGDLSVYWYQQSLDQGLQFLIQYYNGEERAKGNILERFSAQQFPDLHSELNLSSLELGDSALYFCASSVTSPTDTQYFGPGTRLTVL.

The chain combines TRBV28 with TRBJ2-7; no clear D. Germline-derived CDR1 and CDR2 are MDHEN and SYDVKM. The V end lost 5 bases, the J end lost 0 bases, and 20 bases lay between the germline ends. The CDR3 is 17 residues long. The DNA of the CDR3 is TGTGCCAGCAGTCATCCCTCTGGGCAGGCTAGCTCCTACGAGCAGTACTTC. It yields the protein CASSHPSGQASSYEQYF.

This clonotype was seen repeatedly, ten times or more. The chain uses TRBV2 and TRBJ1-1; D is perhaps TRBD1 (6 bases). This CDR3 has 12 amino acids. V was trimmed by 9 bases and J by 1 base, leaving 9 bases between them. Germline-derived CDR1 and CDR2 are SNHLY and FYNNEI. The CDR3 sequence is CARTGTNTEAFF. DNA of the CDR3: TGTGCCAGAACAGGGACGAACACTGAAGCTTTCTTT.

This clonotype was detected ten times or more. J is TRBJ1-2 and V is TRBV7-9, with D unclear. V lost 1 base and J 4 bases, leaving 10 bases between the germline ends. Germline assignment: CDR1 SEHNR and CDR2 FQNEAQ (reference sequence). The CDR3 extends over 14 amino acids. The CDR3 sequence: CASSLVGVGYGYTF. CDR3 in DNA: TGTGCCAGCAGCTTAGTCGGAGTGGGCTATGGCTACACCTTC.

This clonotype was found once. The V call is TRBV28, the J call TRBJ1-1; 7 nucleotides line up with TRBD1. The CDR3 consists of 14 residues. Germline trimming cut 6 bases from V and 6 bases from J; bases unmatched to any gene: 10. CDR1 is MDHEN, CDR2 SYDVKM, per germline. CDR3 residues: CASRVTGVFSEAFF. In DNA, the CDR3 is TGTGCCAGCAGAGTTACAGGGGTATTCTCTGAAGCTTTCTTT. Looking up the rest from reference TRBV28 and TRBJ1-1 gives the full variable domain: DVKVTQSSRYLVKRTGEKVFLECVQDMDHENMFWYRQDPGLGLRLIYFSYDVKMKEKGDIPEGYSVSREKKERFSLILESASTNQTSMYLCASRVTGVFSEAFFGQGTRLTVV.

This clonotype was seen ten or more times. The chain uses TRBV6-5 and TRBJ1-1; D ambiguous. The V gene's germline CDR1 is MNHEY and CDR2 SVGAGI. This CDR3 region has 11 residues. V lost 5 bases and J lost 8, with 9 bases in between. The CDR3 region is CASSSLREAFF. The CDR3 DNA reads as TGTGCCAGCAGTAGTTTAAGGGAAGCTTTCTTT.

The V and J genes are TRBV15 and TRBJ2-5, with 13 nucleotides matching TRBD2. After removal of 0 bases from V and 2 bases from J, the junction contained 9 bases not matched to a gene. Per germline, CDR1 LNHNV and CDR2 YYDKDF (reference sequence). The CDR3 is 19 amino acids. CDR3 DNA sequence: TGTGCCACCAGCAGAGATATCGGTACTAGCGGGGGGGATCAAGAGACCCAGTACTTC. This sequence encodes CATSRDIGTSGGDQETQYF.

The CDR3 DNA reads as TGTGCCAGCAGTGAACGGGGCAGGGTGATTGGCACTGAAGCTTTCTTT. It is translated as CASSERGRVIGTEAFF. The rearrangement links TRBV6-1 to TRBJ1-1, with D possibly matching TRBD1 (5 bases). This CDR3 spans 16 amino acids. Trimming removed 2 bases at V and 4 bases at J, with 17 bases between. Germline values: CDR1 MNHNS, CDR2 SASEGT.

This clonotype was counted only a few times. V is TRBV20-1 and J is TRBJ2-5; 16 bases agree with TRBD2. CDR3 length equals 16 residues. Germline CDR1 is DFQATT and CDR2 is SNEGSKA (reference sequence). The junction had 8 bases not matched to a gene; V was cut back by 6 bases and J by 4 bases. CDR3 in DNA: TGCAGTGCAACCGGGACTAGCGGGGGGGAAGGAGAGACCCAGTACTTC. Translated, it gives CSATGTSGGEGETQYF.

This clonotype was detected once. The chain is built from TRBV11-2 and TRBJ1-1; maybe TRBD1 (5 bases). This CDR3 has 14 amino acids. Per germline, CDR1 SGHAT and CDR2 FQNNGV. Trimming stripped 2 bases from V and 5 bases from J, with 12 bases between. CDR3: CASSLPGLRTEAFF. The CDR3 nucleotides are TGTGCCAGCAGCTTACCGGGGCTACGAACTGAAGCTTTCTTT.

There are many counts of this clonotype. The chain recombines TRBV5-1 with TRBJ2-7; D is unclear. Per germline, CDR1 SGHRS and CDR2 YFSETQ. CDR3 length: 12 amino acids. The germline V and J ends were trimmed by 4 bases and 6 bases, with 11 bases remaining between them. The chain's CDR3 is CASSDPWGEQYF. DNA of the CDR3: TGCGCCAGCAGCGATCCCTGGGGCGAGCAGTACTTC.

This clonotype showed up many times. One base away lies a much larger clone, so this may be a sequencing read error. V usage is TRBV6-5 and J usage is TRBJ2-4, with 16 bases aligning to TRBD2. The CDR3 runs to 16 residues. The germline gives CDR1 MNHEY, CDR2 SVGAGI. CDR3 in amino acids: CASSYGTSGGENIKYF. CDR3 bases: TGTGCCAGCAGTTACGGGACTAGCGGGGGGGAAAACATTAAGTACTTC.

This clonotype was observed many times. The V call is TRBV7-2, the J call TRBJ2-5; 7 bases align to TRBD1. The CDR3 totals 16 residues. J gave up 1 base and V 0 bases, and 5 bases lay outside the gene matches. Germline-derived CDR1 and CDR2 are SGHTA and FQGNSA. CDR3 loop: CASSLAGTVRQETQYF. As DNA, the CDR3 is TGTGCCAGCAGCTTAGCGGGGACAGTTCGCCAAGAGACCCAGTACTTC.

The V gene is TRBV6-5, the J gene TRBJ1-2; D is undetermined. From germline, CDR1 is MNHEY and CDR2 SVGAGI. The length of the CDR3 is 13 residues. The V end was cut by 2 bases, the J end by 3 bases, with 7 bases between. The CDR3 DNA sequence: TGTGCCAGCAGTTACAATGGATACTATGGCTACACCTTC. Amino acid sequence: CASSYNGYYGYTF.

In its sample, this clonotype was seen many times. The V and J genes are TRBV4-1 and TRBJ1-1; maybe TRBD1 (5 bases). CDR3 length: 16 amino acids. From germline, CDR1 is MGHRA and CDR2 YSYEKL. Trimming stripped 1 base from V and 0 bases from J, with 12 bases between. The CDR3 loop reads CASSQGGWGVNTEAFF. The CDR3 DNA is TGCGCCAGCAGCCAAGGAGGGTGGGGGGTGAACACTGAAGCTTTCTTT.

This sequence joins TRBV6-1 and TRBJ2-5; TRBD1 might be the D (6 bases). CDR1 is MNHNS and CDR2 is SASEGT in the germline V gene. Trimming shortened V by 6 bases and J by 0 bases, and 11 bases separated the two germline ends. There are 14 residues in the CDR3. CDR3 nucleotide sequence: TGTGCCAGCAGCCAGACAGGTTACCAAGAGACCCAGTACTTC. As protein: CASSQTGYQETQYF.

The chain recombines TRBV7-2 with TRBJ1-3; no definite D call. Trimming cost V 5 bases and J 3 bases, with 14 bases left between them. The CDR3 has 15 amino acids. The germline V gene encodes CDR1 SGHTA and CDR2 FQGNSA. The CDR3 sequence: CASSLFVNRGNTIYF. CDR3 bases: TGTGCCAGCAGCCTCTTCGTGAACCGTGGAAACACCATATATTTT.

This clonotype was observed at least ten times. The CDR3 loop is CASSPWTGIDYGYTF. For the CDR3, the DNA is TGTGCCAGCAGCCCTTGGACAGGGATCGACTATGGCTACACCTTC. The chain employs TRBV13 and TRBJ1-2, with 8 nucleotides matching TRBD1. The germline V gene has CDR1 PRHDT and CDR2 FYEKMQ (reference sequence). There are 15 residues in the CDR3. V gave up 5 bases and J gave up 3 bases; unmatched junction bases: 8. Variable domain in full (rest from reference TRBV13 and TRBJ1-2): AAGVIQSPRHLIKEKRETATLKCYPIPRHDTVYWYQQGPGQDPQFLISFYEKMQSDKGSIPDRFSAQQFSDYHSELNMSSLELGDSALYFCASSPWTGIDYGYTFGSGTRLTVV.

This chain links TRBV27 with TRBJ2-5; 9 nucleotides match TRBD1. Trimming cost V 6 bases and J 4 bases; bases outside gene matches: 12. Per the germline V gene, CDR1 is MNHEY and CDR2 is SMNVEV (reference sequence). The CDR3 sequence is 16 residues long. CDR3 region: CASSLGPGQGIETQYF. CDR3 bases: TGTGCCAGCAGCCTTGGACCGGGACAGGGAATAGAGACCCAGTACTTC.

CDR3 region: CASSQWRGGLYEQYF. DNA for the CDR3: TGTGCCAGCAGTCAGTGGCGGGGGGGCCTGTACGAGCAGTACTTC. The chain carries TRBV3-1 and TRBJ2-7; 9 nucleotides match TRBD2. Germline CDR1 and CDR2: LGHDT and YNNKEL (reference sequence). The CDR3 contains 15 residues. The V and J ends lost 6 bases and 4 bases, in that order; junction bases with no gene match: 10.

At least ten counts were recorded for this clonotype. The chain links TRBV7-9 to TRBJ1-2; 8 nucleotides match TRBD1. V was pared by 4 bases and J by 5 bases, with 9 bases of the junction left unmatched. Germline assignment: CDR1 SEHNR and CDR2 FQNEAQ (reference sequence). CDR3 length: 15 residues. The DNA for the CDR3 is TGTGCCAGCAGCTCCCCCGGGACAGGCGATTATGGCTACACCTTC. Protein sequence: CASSSPGTGDYGYTF.

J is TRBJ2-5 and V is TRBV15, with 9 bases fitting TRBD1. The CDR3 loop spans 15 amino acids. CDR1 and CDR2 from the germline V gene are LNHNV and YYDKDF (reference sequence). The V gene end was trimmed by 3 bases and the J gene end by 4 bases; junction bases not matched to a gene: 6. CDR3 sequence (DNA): TGTGCCACCAGCAGGAGGACAGGGGAGGGAGAGACCCAGTACTTC. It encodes CATSRRTGEGETQYF.

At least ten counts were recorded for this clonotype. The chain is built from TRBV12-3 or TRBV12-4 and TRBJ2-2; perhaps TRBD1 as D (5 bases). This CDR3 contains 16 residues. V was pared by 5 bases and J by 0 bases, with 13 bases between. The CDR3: CASSRTQVTNTGELFF. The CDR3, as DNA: TGTGCCAGCAGTCGCACACAGGTTACGAACACCGGGGAGCTGTTTTTT.

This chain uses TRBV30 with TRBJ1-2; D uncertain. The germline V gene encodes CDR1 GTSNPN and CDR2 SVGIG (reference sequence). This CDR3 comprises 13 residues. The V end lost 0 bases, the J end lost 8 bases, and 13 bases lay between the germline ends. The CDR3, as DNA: TGTGCCTGGAGTGTAGGGAGGCGCAGCGGCTACACCTTC. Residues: CAWSVGRRSGYTF.

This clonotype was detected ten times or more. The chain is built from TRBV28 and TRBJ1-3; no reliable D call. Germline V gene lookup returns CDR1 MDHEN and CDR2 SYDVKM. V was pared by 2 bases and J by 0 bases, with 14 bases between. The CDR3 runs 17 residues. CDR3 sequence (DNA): TGTGCCAGCAGTTTACGAATGCGGCCGATCTCTGGAAACACCATATATTTT. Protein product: CASSLRMRPISGNTIYF.

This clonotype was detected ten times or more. CDR3 loop: CASSREGGDYGYTF. In DNA form, the CDR3 reads TGTGCCAGCAGCCGCGAAGGGGGCGACTATGGCTACACCTTC. This chain connects TRBV7-2 to TRBJ1-2; the match to TRBD1 covers 7 bases. V shed 5 bases, J shed 3 bases, and the junction held 6 bases outside the gene matches. CDR1 is SGHTA, CDR2 FQGNSA, per germline. The CDR3 has 14 amino acids. The full variable domain, its missing parts supplied by reference TRBV7-2 and TRBJ1-2, is GAGVSQSPSNKVTEKGKDVELRCDPISGHTALYWYRQSLGQGLEFLIYFQGNSAPDKSGLPSDRFSAERTGGSVSTLTIQRTQQEDSAVYLCASSREGGDYGYTFGSGTRLTVV.

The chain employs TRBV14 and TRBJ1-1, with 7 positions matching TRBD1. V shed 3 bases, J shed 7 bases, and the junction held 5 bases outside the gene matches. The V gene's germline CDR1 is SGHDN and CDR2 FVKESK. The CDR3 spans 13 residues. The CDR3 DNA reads TGTGCCAGCAGCCAGACAGGGTCGGGTGAAGCTTTCTTT. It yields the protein CASSQTGSGEAFF.

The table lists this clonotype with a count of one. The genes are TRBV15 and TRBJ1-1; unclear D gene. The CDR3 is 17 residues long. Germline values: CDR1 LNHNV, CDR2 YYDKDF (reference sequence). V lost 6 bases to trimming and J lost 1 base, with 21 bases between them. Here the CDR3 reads CATSRQHPGLPNTEAFF. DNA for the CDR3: TGTGCCACCAGTAGGCAACATCCGGGTCTCCCGAACACTGAAGCTTTCTTT.

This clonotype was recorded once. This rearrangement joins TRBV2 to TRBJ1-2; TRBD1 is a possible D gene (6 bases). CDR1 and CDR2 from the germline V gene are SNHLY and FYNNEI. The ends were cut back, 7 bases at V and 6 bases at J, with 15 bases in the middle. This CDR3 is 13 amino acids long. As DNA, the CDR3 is TGTGCCAGCACCGGGGACACGCGAGATGGCTACACCTTC. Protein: CASTGDTRDGYTF.